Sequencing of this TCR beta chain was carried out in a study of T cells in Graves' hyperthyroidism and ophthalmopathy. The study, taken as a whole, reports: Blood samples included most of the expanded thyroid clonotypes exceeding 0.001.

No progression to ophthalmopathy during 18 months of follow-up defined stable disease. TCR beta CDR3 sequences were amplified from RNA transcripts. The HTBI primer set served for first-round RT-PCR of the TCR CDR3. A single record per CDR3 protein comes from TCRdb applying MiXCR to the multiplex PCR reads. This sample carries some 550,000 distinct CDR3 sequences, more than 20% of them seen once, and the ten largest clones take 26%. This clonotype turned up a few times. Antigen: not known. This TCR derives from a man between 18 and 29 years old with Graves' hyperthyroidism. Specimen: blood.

The CDR3 region is CASSDSGTTNYGYTF. The CDR3, as DNA: TGTGCCAGCAGCGACTCGGGCACCACTAACTATGGCTACACCTTC. The V and J genes are TRBV9 and TRBJ1-2, with no clear D. Trimming took 3 bases from V and 0 from J, leaving 12 bases between them. The germline V gene has CDR1 SGDLS and CDR2 YYNGEE. The CDR3 covers 15 residues.